A selection of T cell receptor beta chains follows, all from one sample in a study of brain T cells in children with intractable seizures. Data came from immunoSEQ multiplex PCR; TCRdb stores just in-frame clones and leaves some out. The table shows 340,000 or so clones, with about 93% occurring only once. Specimen: peripheral blood, collected more than 4 months after surgery. These receptor sequences come from a boy younger than two with tuberous sclerosis and intractable seizures. Both conserved end residues are part of each CDR3. Fields, in order: CDR3 DNA, CDR3 protein, V gene, CDR3 length, J gene, D gene. The D gene is left open where the match is weak.

CDR3 DNA: TGTGCCAGCAGTTCGGGAGTCTACGAGCAGTACTTC
CDR3 protein: CASSSGVYEQYF
V gene: TRBV28
CDR3 length: 12
J gene: TRBJ2-7
D gene: NA

CDR3 DNA: TGTGCCAGCAGCTCTACGGCCGCCTTGAACACCGGGGAGCTGTTTTTT
CDR3 protein: CASSSTAALNTGELFF
V gene: TRBV7-3
CDR3 length: 16
J gene: TRBJ2-2
D gene: NA

CDR3 DNA: TGTGCCAGAGGCAGGGGCACAGATACGCAGTATTTT
CDR3 protein: CARGRGTDTQYF
V gene: TRBV2
CDR3 length: 12
J gene: TRBJ2-3
D gene: NA

CDR3 DNA: TGTGCCAGCACCCGGGACCGCGACTTCTACGAGCAGTACTTC
CDR3 protein: CASTRDRDFYEQYF
V gene: TRBV6-5
CDR3 length: 14
J gene: TRBJ2-7
D gene: NA

CDR3 DNA: TGTGCCTGGAGTGCTACTAGGTCTGGGGCCAACGTCCTGACTTTC
CDR3 protein: CAWSATRSGANVLTF
V gene: TRBV30
CDR3 length: 15
J gene: TRBJ2-6
D gene: NA

CDR3 DNA: TGTGCCAGTAGTATAACGGGGGGCCACAATGAGCAGTTCTTC
CDR3 protein: CASSITGGHNEQFF
V gene: TRBV19
CDR3 length: 14
J gene: TRBJ2-1
D gene: NA

CDR3 DNA: TGTGCCAGCAGCCAAGAGTCTCGGGGGTACGGAAACACCATATATTTT
CDR3 protein: CASSQESRGYGNTIYF
V gene: TRBV14
CDR3 length: 16
J gene: TRBJ1-3
D gene: NA

CDR3 DNA: TGCGCCAGCAGTGAGTATGGGGACTCCGGGGGCTACGAGCAGTACTTC
CDR3 protein: CASSEYGDSGGYEQYF
V gene: TRBV10-2
CDR3 length: 16
J gene: TRBJ2-7
D gene: NA

CDR3 DNA: TGTGCCAGCAGCGGATTGGGGGCGACCCAGCATTTT
CDR3 protein: CASSGLGATQHF
V gene: TRBV6-5
CDR3 length: 12
J gene: TRBJ1-5
D gene: NA

CDR3 DNA: TGTGCCAGCAGCTTGGTAGCAGGGTGGGTCTTTGAAGCTTTCTTT
CDR3 protein: CASSLVAGWVFEAFF
V gene: TRBV5-6
CDR3 length: 15
J gene: TRBJ1-1
D gene: NA

CDR3 DNA: TGTGCCACCGGTGGCTCGAGCACAGATACGCAGTATTTT
CDR3 protein: CATGGSSTDTQYF
V gene: TRBV24-1
CDR3 length: 13
J gene: TRBJ2-3
D gene: NA